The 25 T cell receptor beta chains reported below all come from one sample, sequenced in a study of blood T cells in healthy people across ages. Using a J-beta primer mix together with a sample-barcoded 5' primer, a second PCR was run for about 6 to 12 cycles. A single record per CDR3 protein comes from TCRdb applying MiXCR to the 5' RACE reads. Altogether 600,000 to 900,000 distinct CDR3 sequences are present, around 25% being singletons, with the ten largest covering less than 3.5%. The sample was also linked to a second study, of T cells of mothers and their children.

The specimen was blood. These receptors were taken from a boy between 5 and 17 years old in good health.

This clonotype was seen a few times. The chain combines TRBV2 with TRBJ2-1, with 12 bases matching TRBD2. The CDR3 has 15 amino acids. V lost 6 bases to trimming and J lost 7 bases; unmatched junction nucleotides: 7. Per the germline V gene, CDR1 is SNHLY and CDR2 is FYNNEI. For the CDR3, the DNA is TGTGCCAGCAGCGCTCTAGCGGGGGGGGGAAATGAGCAGTTCTTC. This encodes CASSALAGGGNEQFF.

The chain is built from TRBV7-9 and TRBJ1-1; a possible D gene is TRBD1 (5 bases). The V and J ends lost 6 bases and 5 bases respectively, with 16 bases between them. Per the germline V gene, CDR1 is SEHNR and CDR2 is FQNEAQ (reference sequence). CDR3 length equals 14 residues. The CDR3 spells CASSLGTPETEAFF. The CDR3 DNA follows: TGTGCCAGCAGTTTGGGGACCCCCGAGACTGAAGCTTTCTTT.

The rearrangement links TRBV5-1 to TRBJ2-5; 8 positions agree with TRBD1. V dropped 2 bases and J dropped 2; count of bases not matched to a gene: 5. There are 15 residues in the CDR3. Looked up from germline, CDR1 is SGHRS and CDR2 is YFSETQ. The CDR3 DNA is TGCGCCAGCAGCTTCCGACAGGGGCATCAAGAGACCCAGTACTTC. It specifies CASSFRQGHQETQYF.

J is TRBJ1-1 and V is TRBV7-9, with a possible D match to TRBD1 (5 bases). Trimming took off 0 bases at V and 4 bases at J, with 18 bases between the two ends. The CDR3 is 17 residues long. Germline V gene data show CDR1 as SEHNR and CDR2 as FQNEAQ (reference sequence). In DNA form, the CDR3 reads TGTGCCAGCAGCTTAGCGCTTAACGTCGGGGCTCGCACTGAAGCTTTCTTT. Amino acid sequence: CASSLALNVGARTEAFF.

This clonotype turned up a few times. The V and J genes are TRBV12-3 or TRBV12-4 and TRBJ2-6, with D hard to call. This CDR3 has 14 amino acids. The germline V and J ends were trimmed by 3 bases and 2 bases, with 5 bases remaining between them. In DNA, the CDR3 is TGTGCCAGCAGTTTTAGCACTGGGGCCAACGTCCTGACTTTC. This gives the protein CASSFSTGANVLTF.

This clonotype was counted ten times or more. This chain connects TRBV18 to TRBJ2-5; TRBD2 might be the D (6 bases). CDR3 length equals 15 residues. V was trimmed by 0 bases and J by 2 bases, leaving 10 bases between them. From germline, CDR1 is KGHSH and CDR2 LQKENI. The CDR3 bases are TGTGCCAGCTCACCACCTTCACTAGCTCAAGAGACCCAGTACTTC. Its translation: CASSPPSLAQETQYF.

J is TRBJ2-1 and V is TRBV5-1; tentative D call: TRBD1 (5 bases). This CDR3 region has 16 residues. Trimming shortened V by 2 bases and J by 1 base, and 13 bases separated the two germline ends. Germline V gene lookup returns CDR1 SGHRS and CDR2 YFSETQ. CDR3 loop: CASSFRGPDSYNEQFF. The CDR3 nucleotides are TGCGCCAGCAGCTTTAGGGGTCCCGATTCCTACAATGAGCAGTTCTTC.

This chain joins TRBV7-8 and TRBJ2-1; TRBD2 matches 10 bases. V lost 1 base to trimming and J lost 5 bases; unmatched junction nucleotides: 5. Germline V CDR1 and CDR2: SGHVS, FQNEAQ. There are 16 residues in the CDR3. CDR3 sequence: CASSLGASGSHNEQFF. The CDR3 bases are TGTGCCAGCAGCTTAGGAGCTAGCGGGAGTCACAATGAGCAGTTCTTC.

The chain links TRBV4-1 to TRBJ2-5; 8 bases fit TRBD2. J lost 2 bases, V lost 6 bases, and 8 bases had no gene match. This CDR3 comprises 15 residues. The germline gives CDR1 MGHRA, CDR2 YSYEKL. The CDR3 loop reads CASSRGGLGQETQYF. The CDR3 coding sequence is TGCGCCAGCAGTCGGGGGGGCCTTGGTCAAGAGACCCAGTACTTC.

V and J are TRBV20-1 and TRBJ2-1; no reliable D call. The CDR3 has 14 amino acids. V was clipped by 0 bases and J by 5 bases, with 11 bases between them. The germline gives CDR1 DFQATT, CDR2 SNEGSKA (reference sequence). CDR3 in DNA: TGCAGTGCTAGAGACCCTTCTAGGGACAATGAGCAGTTCTTC. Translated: CSARDPSRDNEQFF.

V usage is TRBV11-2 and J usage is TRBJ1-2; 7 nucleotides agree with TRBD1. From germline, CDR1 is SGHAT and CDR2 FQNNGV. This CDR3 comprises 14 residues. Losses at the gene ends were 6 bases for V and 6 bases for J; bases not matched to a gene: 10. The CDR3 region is CASRHRGDTNGYTF. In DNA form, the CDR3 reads TGTGCCAGCAGACACAGGGGAGATACTAATGGCTACACCTTC. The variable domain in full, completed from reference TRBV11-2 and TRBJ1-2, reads EAGVAQSPRYKIIEKRQSVAFWCNPISGHATLYWYQQILGQGPKLLIQFQNNGVVDDSQLPKDRFSAERLKGVDSTLKIQPAKLEDSAVYLCASRHRGDTNGYTFGSGTRLTVV.

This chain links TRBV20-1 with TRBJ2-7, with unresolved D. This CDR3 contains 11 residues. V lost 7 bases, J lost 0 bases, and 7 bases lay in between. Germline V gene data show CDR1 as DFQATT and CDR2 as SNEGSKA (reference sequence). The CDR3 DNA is TGCAGTGAGAAACTCTCCTACGAGCAGTACTTC. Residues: CSEKLSYEQYF.

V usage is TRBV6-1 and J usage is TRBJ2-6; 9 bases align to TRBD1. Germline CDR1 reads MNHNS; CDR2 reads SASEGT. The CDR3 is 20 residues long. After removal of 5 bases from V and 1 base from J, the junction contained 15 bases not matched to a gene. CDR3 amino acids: CASSTGTGTAGVSGANVLTF. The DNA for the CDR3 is TGTGCCAGCAGTACCGGGACAGGGACCGCCGGGGTTTCTGGGGCCAACGTCCTGACTTTC.

Here the CDR3 DNA reads TGTGCCAGCAGTTCTGCAGTTCAAGAGACCCAGTACTTC. It is translated as CASSSAVQETQYF. The rearrangement joins TRBV28 to TRBJ2-5; D gene unclear. Germline CDR1 and CDR2: MDHEN and SYDVKM. The CDR3 has 13 residues. Trimming cost V 4 bases and J 2 bases, with 8 bases left between them.

In DNA form, the CDR3 reads TGCAGCGTTGAAGATCAAGGGTTAGGGTTAAGCTATGGCTACACCTTC. This sequence encodes CSVEDQGLGLSYGYTF. The chain links TRBV29-1 to TRBJ1-2, with D unresolved. V was clipped by 0 bases and J by 4 bases, with 18 bases between them. Germline V CDR1 and CDR2: SQVTM, ANQGSEA. There are 16 residues in the CDR3.

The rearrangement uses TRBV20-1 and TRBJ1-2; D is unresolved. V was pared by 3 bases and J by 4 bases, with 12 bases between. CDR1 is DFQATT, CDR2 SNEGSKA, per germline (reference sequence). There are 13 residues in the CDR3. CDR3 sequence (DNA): TGCAGTGCTAGTTCGGGCAGCCCCTATGGCTACACCTTC. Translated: CSASSGSPYGYTF.

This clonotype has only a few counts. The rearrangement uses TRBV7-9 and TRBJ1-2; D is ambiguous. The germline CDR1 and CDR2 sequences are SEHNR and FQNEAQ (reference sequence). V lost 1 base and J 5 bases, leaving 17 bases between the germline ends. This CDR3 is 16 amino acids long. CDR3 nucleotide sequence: TGTGCCAGCAGCTTAGTATCCCCCCAAAACCCATATGGCTACACCTTC. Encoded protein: CASSLVSPQNPYGYTF. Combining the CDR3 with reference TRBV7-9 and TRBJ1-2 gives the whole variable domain DTGVSQNPRHKITKRGQNVTFRCDPISEHNRLYWYRQTLGQGPEFLTYFQNEAQLEKSRLLSDRFSAERPKGSFSTLEIQRTEQGDSAMYLCASSLVSPQNPYGYTFGSGTRLTVV.

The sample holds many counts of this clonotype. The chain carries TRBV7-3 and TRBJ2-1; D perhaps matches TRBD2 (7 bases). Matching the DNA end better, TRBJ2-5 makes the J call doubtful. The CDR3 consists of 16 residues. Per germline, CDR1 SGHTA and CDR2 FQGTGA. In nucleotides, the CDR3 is TGTGCCAGCAGCCCCTTTGGGGGGGGGCCCGTAGAGACCCAGTACTTC. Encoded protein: CASSPFGGGPVETQYF.

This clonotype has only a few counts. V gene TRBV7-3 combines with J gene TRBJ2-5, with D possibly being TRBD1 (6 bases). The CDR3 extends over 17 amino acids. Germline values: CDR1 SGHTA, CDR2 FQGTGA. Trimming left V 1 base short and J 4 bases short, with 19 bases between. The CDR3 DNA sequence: TGTGCCAGCAGCTTAAAGGCAGGGGACCTCCTTGGAGAGACCCAGTACTTC. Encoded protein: CASSLKAGDLLGETQYF.

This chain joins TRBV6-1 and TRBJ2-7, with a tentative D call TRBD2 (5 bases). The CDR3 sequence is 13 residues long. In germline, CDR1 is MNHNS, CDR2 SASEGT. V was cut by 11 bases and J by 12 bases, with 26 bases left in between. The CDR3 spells CASRDDNSLRWYF. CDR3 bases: TGTGCCTCACGGGATGACAACTCCTTACGTTGGTACTTC.

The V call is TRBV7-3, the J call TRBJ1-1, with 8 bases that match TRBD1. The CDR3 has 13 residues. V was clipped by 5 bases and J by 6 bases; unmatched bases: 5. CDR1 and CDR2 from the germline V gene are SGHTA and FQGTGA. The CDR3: CASSPQGAAEAFF. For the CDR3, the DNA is TGTGCCAGCAGCCCGCAGGGGGCGGCTGAAGCTTTCTTT.

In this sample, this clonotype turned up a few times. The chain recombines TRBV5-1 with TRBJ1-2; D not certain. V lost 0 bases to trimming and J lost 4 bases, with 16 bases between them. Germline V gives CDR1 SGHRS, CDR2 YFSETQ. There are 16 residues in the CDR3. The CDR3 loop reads CASSLAGPTLGYGYTF. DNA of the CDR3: TGCGCCAGCAGCTTGGCCGGGCCGACACTAGGCTATGGCTACACCTTC.

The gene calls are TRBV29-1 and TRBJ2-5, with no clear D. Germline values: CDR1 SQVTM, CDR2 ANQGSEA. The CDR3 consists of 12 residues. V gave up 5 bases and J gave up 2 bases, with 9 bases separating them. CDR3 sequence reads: CSVSLGQETQYF. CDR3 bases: TGCAGCGTTTCCTTAGGTCAAGAGACCCAGTACTTC. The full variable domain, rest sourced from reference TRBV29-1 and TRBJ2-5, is SAVISQKPSRDICQRGTSLTIQCQVDSQVTMMFWYRQQPGQSLTLIATANQGSEATYESGFVIDKFPISRPNLTFSTLTVSNMSPEDSSIYLCSVSLGQETQYFGPGTRLLVL.

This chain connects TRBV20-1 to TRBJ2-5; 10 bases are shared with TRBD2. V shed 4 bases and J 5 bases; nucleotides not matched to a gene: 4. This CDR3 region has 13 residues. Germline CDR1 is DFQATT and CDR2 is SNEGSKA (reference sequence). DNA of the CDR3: TGCAGTGCTAAGCGGGGGGGCCCGGAGACCCAGTACTTC. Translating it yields CSAKRGGPETQYF.

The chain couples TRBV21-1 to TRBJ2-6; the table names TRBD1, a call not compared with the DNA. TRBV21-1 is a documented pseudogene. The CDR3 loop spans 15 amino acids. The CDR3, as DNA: TGTGCCGTCCCGGGACAGGGAGCAGGGGCCAACGTCCTGACTTTC. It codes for CAVPGQGAGANVLTF.